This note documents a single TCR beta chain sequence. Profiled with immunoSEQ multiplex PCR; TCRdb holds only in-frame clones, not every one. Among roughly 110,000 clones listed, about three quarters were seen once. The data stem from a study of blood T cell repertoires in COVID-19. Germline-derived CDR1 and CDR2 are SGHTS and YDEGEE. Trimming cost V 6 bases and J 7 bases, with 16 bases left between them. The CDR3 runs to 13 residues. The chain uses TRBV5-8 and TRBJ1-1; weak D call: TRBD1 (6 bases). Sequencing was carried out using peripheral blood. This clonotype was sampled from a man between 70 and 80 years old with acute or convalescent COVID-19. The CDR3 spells CASIPQGSDEAFF. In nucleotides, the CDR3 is TGTGCCAGCATCCCCCAGGGGTCGGATGAAGCTTTCTTT.